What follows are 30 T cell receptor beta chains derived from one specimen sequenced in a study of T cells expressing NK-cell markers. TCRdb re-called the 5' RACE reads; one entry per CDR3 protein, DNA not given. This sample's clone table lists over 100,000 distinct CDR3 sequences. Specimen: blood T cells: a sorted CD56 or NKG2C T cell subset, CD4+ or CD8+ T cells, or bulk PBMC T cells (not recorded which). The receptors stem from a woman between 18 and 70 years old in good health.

The CDR3 here is CSVSGDSYEQYF. J is TRBJ2-7 and V is TRBV29-1. This CDR3 region has 12 residues. Germline CDR1 and CDR2: SQVTM and ANQGSEA.

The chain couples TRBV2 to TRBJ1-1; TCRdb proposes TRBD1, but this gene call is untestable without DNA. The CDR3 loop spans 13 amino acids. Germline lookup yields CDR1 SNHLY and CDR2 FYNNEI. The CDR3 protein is CASLPGGNTEAFF.

This CDR3 reads CASTPPSIRSYNEQFF. The V gene is TRBV27, the J gene TRBJ2-1; the TCRdb D gene call, TRBD1, has no DNA to confirm it. Looked up from germline, CDR1 is MNHEY and CDR2 is SMNVEV (reference sequence). The CDR3 contains 16 residues.

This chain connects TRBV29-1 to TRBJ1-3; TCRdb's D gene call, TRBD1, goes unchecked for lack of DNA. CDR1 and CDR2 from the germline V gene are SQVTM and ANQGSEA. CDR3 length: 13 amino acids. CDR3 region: CSVVGRGPDTIYF.

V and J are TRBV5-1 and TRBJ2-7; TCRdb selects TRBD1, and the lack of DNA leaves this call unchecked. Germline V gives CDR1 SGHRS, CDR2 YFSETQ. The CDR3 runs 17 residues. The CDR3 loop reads CASSFGTGKISDYEQYF.

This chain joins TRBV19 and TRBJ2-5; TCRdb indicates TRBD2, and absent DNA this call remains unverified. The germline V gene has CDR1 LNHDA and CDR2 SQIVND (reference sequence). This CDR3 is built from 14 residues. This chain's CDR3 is CASSIGLAMETQYF. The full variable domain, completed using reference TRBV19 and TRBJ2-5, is DGGITQSPKYLFRKEGQNVTLSCEQNLNHDAMYWYRQDPGQGLRLIYYSQIVNDFQKGDIAEGYSVSREKKESFPLTVTSAQKNPTAFYLCASSIGLAMETQYFGPGTRLLVL.

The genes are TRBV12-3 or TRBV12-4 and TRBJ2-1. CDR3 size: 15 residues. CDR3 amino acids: CASSLVGTSYNEQFF.

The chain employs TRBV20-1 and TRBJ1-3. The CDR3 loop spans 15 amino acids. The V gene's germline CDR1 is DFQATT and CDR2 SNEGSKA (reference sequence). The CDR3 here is CSAFTGQYSGNTIYF.

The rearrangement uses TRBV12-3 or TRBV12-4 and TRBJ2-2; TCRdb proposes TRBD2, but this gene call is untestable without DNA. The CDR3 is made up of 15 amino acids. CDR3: CASSRTEEVTGELFF.

CDR3 in amino acids: CASSYQLENTEAFF. The genes are TRBV6-5 and TRBJ1-1. This CDR3 comprises 14 residues. Germline CDR1 reads MNHEY; CDR2 reads SVGAGI.

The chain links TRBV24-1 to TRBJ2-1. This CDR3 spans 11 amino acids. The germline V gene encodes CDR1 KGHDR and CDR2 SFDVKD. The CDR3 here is CATSVGREQFF.

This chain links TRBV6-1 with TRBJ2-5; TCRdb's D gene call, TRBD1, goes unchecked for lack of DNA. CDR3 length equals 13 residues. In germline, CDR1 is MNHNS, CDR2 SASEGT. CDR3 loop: CASAGAVQETQYF.

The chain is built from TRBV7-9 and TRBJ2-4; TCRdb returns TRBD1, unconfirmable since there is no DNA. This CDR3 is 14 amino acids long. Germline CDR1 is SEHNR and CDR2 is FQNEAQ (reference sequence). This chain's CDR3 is CASSLGTPGNIQYF.

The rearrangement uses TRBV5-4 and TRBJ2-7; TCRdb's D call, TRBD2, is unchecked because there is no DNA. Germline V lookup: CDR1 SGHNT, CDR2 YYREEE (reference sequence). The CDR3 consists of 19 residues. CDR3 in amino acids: CASSSALGTSGSSSYEQYF.

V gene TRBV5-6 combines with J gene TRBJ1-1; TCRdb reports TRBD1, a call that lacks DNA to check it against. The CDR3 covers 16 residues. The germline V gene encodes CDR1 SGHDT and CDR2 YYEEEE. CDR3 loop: CASSPASAGGSAEAFF.

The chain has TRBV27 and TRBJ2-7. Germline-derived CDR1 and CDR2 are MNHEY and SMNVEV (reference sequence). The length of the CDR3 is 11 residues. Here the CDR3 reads CATIYGYEQYF.

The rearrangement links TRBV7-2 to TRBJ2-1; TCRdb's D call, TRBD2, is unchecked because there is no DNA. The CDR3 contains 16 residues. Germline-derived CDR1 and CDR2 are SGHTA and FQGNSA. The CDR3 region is CASSLVTSGIRNEQFF.

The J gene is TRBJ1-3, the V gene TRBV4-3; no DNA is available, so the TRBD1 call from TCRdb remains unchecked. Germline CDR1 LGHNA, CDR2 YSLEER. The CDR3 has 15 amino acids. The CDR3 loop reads CASGEDSNSGNTIYF.

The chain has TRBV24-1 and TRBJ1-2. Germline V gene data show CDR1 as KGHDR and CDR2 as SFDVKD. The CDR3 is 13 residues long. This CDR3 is CATSGEGYYGYTF.

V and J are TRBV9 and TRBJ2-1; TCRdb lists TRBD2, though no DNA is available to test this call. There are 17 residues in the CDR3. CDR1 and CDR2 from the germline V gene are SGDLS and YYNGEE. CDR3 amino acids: CASSHRAGTSVYNEQFF.

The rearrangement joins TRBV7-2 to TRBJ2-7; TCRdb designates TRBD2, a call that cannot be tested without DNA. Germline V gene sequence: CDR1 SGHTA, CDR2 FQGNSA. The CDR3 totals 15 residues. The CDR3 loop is CASSSGLAFPYEQYF.

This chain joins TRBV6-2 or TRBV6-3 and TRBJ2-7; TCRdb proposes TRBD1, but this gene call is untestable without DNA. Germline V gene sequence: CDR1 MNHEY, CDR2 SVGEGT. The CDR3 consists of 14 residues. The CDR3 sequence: CASSPGTIAYEQYF.

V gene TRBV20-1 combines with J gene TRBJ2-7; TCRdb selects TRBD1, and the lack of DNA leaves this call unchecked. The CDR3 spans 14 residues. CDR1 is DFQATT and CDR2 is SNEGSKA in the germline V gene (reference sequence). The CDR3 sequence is CSAHRDRGGYEQYF.

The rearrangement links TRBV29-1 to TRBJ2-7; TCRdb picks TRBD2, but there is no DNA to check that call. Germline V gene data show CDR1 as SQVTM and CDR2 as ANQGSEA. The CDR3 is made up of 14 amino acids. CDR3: CSARLAGGGYEQYF.

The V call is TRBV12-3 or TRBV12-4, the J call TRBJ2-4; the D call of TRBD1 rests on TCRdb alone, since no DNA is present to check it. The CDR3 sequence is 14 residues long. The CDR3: CASRPTGPGDIQYF.

The CDR3 sequence is CASSYEEGQGDGQPQHF. The chain couples TRBV6-2 or TRBV6-3 to TRBJ1-5; TCRdb selects TRBD1, and the lack of DNA leaves this call unchecked. The CDR3 covers 17 residues. The V gene's germline CDR1 is MNHEY and CDR2 SVGEGT.

The CDR3 loop is CASSRWTGPYDEQYF. The gene calls are TRBV12-3 or TRBV12-4 and TRBJ2-7; TCRdb reports TRBD1, a call that lacks DNA to check it against. This CDR3 spans 15 amino acids.

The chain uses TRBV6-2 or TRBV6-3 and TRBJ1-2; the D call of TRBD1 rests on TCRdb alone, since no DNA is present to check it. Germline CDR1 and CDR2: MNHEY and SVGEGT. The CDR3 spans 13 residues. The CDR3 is CASSPGAAYGYTF.

Here the CDR3 reads CASSQERRNTEAFF. The J gene is TRBJ1-1, the V gene TRBV4-1. Germline-derived CDR1 and CDR2 are MGHRA and YSYEKL. The CDR3 length is 14 residues.

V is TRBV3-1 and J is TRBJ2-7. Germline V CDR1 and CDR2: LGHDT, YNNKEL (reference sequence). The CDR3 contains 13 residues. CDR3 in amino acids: CASSRGVTYEQYF.